This passage covers 28 T cell receptor beta chains from one sample sequenced in a study of blood T cell repertoires in COVID-19. Only in-frame clones appear in the TCRdb table, and some are missing; sequencing was by immunoSEQ multiplex PCR. Of roughly 240,000 clones listed, around nine tenths are singletons. Sample: peripheral blood. The receptor source for this set is a woman in her sixties who had recovered from COVID-19.

Of note for this clone: An end of the junction differs from the germline gene, which may be a read error. The chain recombines TRBV7-7 with TRBJ2-5, with D perhaps matching TRBD1 (5 bases). The CDR3 totals 14 residues. Looked up from germline, CDR1 is SSHAT and CDR2 is FNYEAQ (reference sequence). The CDR3 coding sequence is TGTGCTAGCAGCTTAAGGGGAATCCAAGAGACCCAGTACTTC. Amino acids: CASSLRGIQETQYF.

J is TRBJ1-6 and V is TRBV6-5; 7 bases agree with TRBD1. The CDR3 totals 14 residues. The V segment lost 5 bases and the J segment 5 bases; nucleotides outside the gene matches: 3. Germline-derived CDR1 and CDR2 are MNHEY and SVGAGI. In nucleotides, the CDR3 is TGTGCCAGCAGTCGACAGGGAAATAATTCACCCCTCCACTTT. Translation gives CASSRQGNNSPLHF.

The chain uses TRBV12-5 and TRBJ2-3; D is uncertain. The CDR3 is made up of 11 amino acids. The ends were cut back, 7 bases at V and 2 bases at J, with 4 bases in the middle. From germline, CDR1 is LGHNT and CDR2 FRNRAP. The CDR3 nucleotides are TGTGCTAGTGCTGTCACAGATACGCAGTATTTT. It is translated as CASAVTDTQYF.

The chain uses TRBV29-1 and TRBJ2-3; a weak D match, TRBD2 (5 bases). V was cut by 2 bases and J by 4 bases, with 10 bases left in between. This CDR3 has 13 residues. Germline CDR1 and CDR2: SQVTM and ANQGSEA. The CDR3 spells CSVERRGSDTQYF. DNA of the CDR3: TGCAGCGTTGAACGCAGAGGGTCAGATACGCAGTATTTT.

This chain connects TRBV20-1 to TRBJ2-1; TRBD2 might be the D (5 bases). Trimming stripped 2 bases from V and 10 bases from J, with 9 bases between. The CDR3 is 11 amino acids. CDR1 and CDR2 (germline): DFQATT, SNEGSKA (reference sequence). In nucleotides, the CDR3 is TGCAGTGCTAGAAATAGAGGGGAGCAGTTCTTC. The encoded protein is CSARNRGEQFF.

This chain joins TRBV9 and TRBJ2-3; 10 bases fit TRBD2. The CDR3 runs 21 residues. V lost 1 base and J lost 0; bases outside the gene matches: 17. Germline V gives CDR1 SGDLS, CDR2 YYNGEE. Written as DNA, the CDR3 is TGTGCCAGCAGCGTATACTCCCGGCTAGCGGGGGCCACCTATAGCACAGATACGCAGTATTTT. Its translation is CASSVYSRLAGATYSTDTQYF.

In the case of this clone: At one boundary the junction diverges from the germline segment, which might be a read error. The gene calls are TRBV5-4 and TRBJ2-3; 15 positions match TRBD2. The CDR3 loop spans 16 amino acids. In germline, CDR1 is SGHNT, CDR2 YYREEE (reference sequence). CDR3 nucleotide sequence: TGTGCCAGCAGCATACAAGGACTAGCGGGGGGGACCGGGATGCATTTT. Amino acids: CASSIQGLAGGTGMHF.

This clone showed up many times. This rearrangement joins TRBV24-1 to TRBJ1-5; 7 bases fit TRBD1. Losses at the gene ends were 5 bases for V and 1 base for J; bases not matched to a gene: 7. Germline V CDR1 and CDR2: KGHDR, SFDVKD. This CDR3 is 16 amino acids long. The CDR3 DNA is TGTGCCACCAGTGGCCAAGGGGGCGCGAGCAATCAGCCCCAGCATTTT. Its protein product is CATSGQGGASNQPQHF.

The genes are TRBV19 and TRBJ1-1; 8 positions match TRBD1. Trimming at V came to 4 bases and at J to 4 bases, leaving 11 bases not matched to a gene. CDR3 length equals 16 residues. Germline lookup yields CDR1 LNHDA and CDR2 SQIVND (reference sequence). CDR3 sequence reads: CASSTLTGARFTEAFF. CDR3 sequence (DNA): TGTGCCAGTAGTACCCTGACAGGGGCAAGGTTCACTGAAGCTTTCTTT. Drawing the rest from reference TRBV19 and TRBJ1-1, the complete variable domain is DGGITQSPKYLFRKEGQNVTLSCEQNLNHDAMYWYRQDPGQGLRLIYYSQIVNDFQKGDIAEGYSVSREKKESFPLTVTSAQKNPTAFYLCASSTLTGARFTEAFFGQGTRLTVV.

This chain joins TRBV5-1 and TRBJ2-2, with D tentatively TRBD1 (5 bases). The CDR3 sequence is 16 residues long. The germline V and J ends were trimmed by 4 bases and 0 bases, with 13 bases remaining between them. CDR1 is SGHRS, CDR2 YFSETQ, per germline. The DNA of the CDR3 is TGCGCCAGCAGCCTCAACAGGCCCACGAACACCGGGGAGCTGTTTTTT. Its translation: CASSLNRPTNTGELFF.

The chain carries TRBV7-6 and TRBJ1-1, with 8 bases aligning to TRBD1. This CDR3 is built from 14 residues. Trimming cost V 5 bases and J 5 bases; bases outside gene matches: 7. Per the germline V gene, CDR1 is SGHVS and CDR2 is FNYEAQ. The CDR3 reads CASSAYRGRTEAFF. The CDR3 bases are TGTGCCAGCAGCGCCTACAGGGGGAGGACTGAAGCTTTCTTT.

The chain employs TRBV9 and TRBJ1-4; D is uncertain. V was shortened by 3 bases and J by 0 bases, with 6 bases between the two germline ends. This CDR3 region has 14 residues. The germline CDR1 and CDR2 sequences are SGDLS and YYNGEE. The CDR3 DNA is TGTGCCAGCAGCGCAACAGCAACTAATGAAAAACTGTTTTTT. Its protein product is CASSATATNEKLFF.

This chain joins TRBV28 and TRBJ2-3; D ambiguous. Germline values: CDR1 MDHEN, CDR2 SYDVKM. Trimming pared 5 bases from V and 0 bases from J, leaving 3 bases between. The CDR3 is made up of 12 amino acids. CDR3 DNA: TGTGCCAGCAGTCTCAGCACAGATACGCAGTATTTT. It encodes CASSLSTDTQYF.

The rearrangement uses TRBV28 and TRBJ2-1; the match to TRBD1 covers 9 bases. The CDR3 loop spans 15 amino acids. V lost 6 bases to trimming and J lost 0 bases; unmatched junction nucleotides: 3. CDR1 and CDR2 from the germline V gene are MDHEN and SYDVKM. CDR3 DNA: TGTGCCAGCAGGGGACAGGGCGGCTCCTACAATGAGCAGTTCTTC. Its protein product is CASRGQGGSYNEQFF.

The CDR3 bases are TGTGCCAGCAGTGACTTGGCGGGGGGACCCCCAGATACGCAGTATTTT. It encodes CASSDLAGGPPDTQYF. This sequence joins TRBV6-4 and TRBJ2-3, with TRBD2 matching 8 bases. V gave up 1 base and J gave up 4 bases; unmatched junction bases: 7. Germline lookup yields CDR1 MRHNA and CDR2 SNTAGT. This CDR3 spans 16 amino acids.

This chain connects TRBV18 to TRBJ1-2, with 9 bases lining up with TRBD1. Per germline, CDR1 KGHSH and CDR2 LQKENI. CDR3 size: 13 residues. V shed 2 bases, J shed 6 bases, and the junction held 1 base outside the gene matches. The CDR3 DNA follows: TGTGCCAGCTCACCAAGACAGGGGGATGGCTACACCTTC. Protein sequence: CASSPRQGDGYTF.

This chain connects TRBV6-4 to TRBJ1-1; 8 bases fit TRBD1. CDR1 and CDR2 from the germline V gene are MRHNA and SNTAGT. There are 14 residues in the CDR3. J gave up 3 bases and V 3 bases, and 3 bases lay outside the gene matches. CDR3 amino acids: CASSETGADTEAFF. CDR3 DNA sequence: TGTGCCAGCAGTGAGACAGGGGCGGACACTGAAGCTTTCTTT.

As DNA, the CDR3 is TGTGCCAGTAGTATGGGGGCAGATTTTAACTATGGCTACACCTTC. Its translation: CASSMGADFNYGYTF. The V gene is TRBV19, the J gene TRBJ1-2; the D gene is possibly TRBD1 (6 bases). The germline gives CDR1 LNHDA, CDR2 SQIVND (reference sequence). This CDR3 is built from 15 residues. The V gene lost 3 bases and the J gene lost 1 base, with 12 bases spanning the gap.

The rearrangement uses TRBV18 and TRBJ2-2; tentatively, D is TRBD2 (5 bases). Germline CDR1 reads KGHSH; CDR2 reads LQKENI. This CDR3 is 12 amino acids long. Deletions cut 6 bases from V and 6 bases from J, with 8 bases between. CDR3 DNA sequence: TGTGCCAGCTCTCCCGGGGCCGGGGAGCTGTTTTTT. Translating it yields CASSPGAGELFF.

The CDR3 loop is CASSVNRAQAEKLFF. The CDR3 DNA is TGTGCCAGCAGCGTAAACAGGGCTCAGGCTGAAAAACTGTTTTTT. V and J are TRBV6-5 and TRBJ1-4, with a tentative D call TRBD1 (6 bases). V lost 6 bases and J lost 7, with 18 bases in between. Germline V gene sequence: CDR1 MNHEY, CDR2 SVGAGI. CDR3 size: 15 residues.

The V gene is TRBV12-3 or TRBV12-4, the J gene TRBJ2-3; tentative D call: TRBD2 (7 bases). There are 13 residues in the CDR3. Trimming pared 8 bases from V and 5 bases from J, leaving 14 bases between. DNA of the CDR3: TGTGCCAGCGAAAGGGGGGGCGGAGATACGCAGTATTTT. This encodes CASERGGGDTQYF.

This clone appeared a single time. This chain connects TRBV21-1 to TRBJ1-3. TRBV21-1 is a known pseudogene. The CDR3 is made up of 17 amino acids. CDR3: CASKERDLTPSGNTIYF. In nucleotides, the CDR3 is TGTGCCAGCAAAGAGCGGGACCTCACCCCCTCTGGAAACACCATATATTTT.

The rearrangement uses TRBV28 and TRBJ1-2; tentative D call: TRBD1 (6 bases). Trimming removed 5 bases from V and 0 bases from J, with 16 bases in between. Germline V gene sequence: CDR1 MDHEN, CDR2 SYDVKM. The CDR3 has 16 amino acids. CDR3 protein: CASSRGGGLTNYGYTF. DNA of the CDR3: TGTGCCAGCAGTCGGGGAGGGGGGCTTACTAACTATGGCTACACCTTC.

The chain employs TRBV2 and TRBJ1-1; perhaps TRBD1 as D (6 bases). CDR1 SNHLY and CDR2 FYNNEI come from the germline V gene. V gave up 3 bases and J gave up 3 bases, with 14 bases separating them. This CDR3 comprises 15 residues. Written as DNA, the CDR3 is TGTGCCAGCAGTGATGGCAGGGGAAGGTACACTGAAGCTTTCTTT. It specifies CASSDGRGRYTEAFF.

The chain recombines TRBV19 with TRBJ2-7; tentative D call: TRBD1 (5 bases). The germline V gene encodes CDR1 LNHDA and CDR2 SQIVND (reference sequence). This CDR3 is built from 14 residues. V shed 5 bases and J shed 0 bases, with 11 bases lying between them. Here the CDR3 reads CASSAGFSSYEQYF. The CDR3 DNA follows: TGTGCCAGTAGTGCAGGGTTTAGCTCCTACGAGCAGTACTTC. The full variable domain, its missing parts supplied by reference TRBV19 and TRBJ2-7, is DGGITQSPKYLFRKEGQNVTLSCEQNLNHDAMYWYRQDPGQGLRLIYYSQIVNDFQKGDIAEGYSVSREKKESFPLTVTSAQKNPTAFYLCASSAGFSSYEQYFGPGTRLTVT.

This clone was found a few times. The V and J genes are TRBV5-1 and TRBJ2-2; D remains unclear. This CDR3 spans 14 amino acids. The germline V and J ends were trimmed by 0 bases and 2 bases, with 5 bases remaining between them. Germline V gene data show CDR1 as SGHRS and CDR2 as YFSETQ. The CDR3 protein is CASSLVLNTGELFF. DNA for the CDR3: TGCGCCAGCAGCTTGGTACTCAACACCGGGGAGCTGTTTTTT. Combining the CDR3 with reference TRBV5-1 and TRBJ2-2 gives the whole variable domain KAGVTQTPRYLIKTRGQQVTLSCSPISGHRSVSWYQQTPGQGLQFLFEYFSETQRNKGNFPGRFSGRQFSNSRSEMNVSTLELGDSALYLCASSLVLNTGELFFGEGSRLTVL.

The chain links TRBV24-1 to TRBJ2-5, with D perhaps TRBD2 (7 bases). CDR1 and CDR2 (germline): KGHDR, SFDVKD. The CDR3 spans 15 residues. Trimming removed 0 bases from V and 4 bases from J, with 11 bases in between. CDR3 region: CATSDLGGARETQYF. CDR3 DNA sequence: TGTGCCACCAGTGATTTGGGGGGGGCTCGAGAGACCCAGTACTTC.

The chain links TRBV5-1 to TRBJ2-2; 7 bases align to TRBD2. Germline CDR1 is SGHRS and CDR2 is YFSETQ. There are 17 residues in the CDR3. Germline trimming cut 4 bases from V and 1 base from J; bases unmatched to any gene: 10. CDR3 in DNA: TGCGCCAGCAGCCGCGCGGGGAGGGACTGGAACACCGGGGAGCTGTTTTTT. Protein product: CASSRAGRDWNTGELFF.